This T cell receptor beta chain was sequenced in a study of cytomegalovirus exposure and HLA in healthy donors. General observations from the study: After further analysis at a later stage, 15,000 to 20,000 TCR beta sequences were associated with HLA alleles at 0.05 false discovery rate. A previous analysis found most TCR beta V segments productive roughly 90% or roughly 30% of the time.

Worth noting for this clone: Its target is unknown.

Both 60 Vbeta primers and 13 Jbeta primers went into the PCR. Data came from immunoSEQ multiplex PCR; TCRdb stores just in-frame clones and leaves some out. The data show fewer than 250,000 clones, about 87% seen once. V was pared by 4 bases and J by 4 bases, with 19 bases between. This CDR3 comprises 17 residues. In germline, CDR1 is MDHEN, CDR2 SYDVKM. The sequenced sample was PBMCs. The clonotype comes from a woman younger than 30 in good health and CMV-seronegative. This chain uses TRBV28 with TRBJ1-4; D is unresolved. The chain's CDR3 is CASSSRAHLFVNEKLFF. The CDR3 nucleotides are TGTGCCAGCAGTTCCCGCGCCCATCTTTTCGTTAATGAAAAACTGTTTTTT.